The entry that follows covers one TCR beta chain sequence. The sample originates from a study of blood T cell repertoires in COVID-19. As processed by the authors: Researchers report that nucleated cell counts were estimated from reference gene primer amplification. Sequencing used immunoSEQ multiplex PCR; TCRdb keeps in-frame clones, though not all of them. The V and J calls and the clone size are those of that table, but D and trimming were determined from the DNA. The data show hundreds of thousands of clones, around 91% seen once. Participants came from about 24 US areas, aged about 18 to 89 years. Participants' own reports of clinical history determined their cohort assignment. Deletions cut 3 bases from V and 2 bases from J, with 14 bases between. This CDR3 spans 16 amino acids. CDR1 is SGHVS, CDR2 FNYEAQ, per germline.

The source of this sequence is a man aged 25 to 40 who had recovered from COVID-19. Sequencing input: PBMCs or T cells enriched from blood (not recorded which). The J gene is TRBJ2-1, the V gene TRBV7-6; the D gene is possibly TRBD2 (6 bases). The chain's CDR3 is CASSFFSAGTYNEQFF. The CDR3 region has the DNA TGTGCCAGCAGCTTTTTCTCGGCGGGGACCTACAATGAGCAGTTCTTC.